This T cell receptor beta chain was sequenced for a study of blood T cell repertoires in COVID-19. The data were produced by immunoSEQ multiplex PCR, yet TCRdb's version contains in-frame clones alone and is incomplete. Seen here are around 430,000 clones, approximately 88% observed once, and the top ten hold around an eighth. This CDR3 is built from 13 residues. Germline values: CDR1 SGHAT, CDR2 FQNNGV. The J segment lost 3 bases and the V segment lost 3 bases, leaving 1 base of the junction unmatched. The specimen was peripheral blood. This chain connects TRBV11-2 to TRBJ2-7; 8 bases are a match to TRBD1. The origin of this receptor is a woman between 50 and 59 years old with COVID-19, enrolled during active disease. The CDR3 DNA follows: TGTGCCAGCAGCTTTACAGGGGGCTACGAGCAGTACTTC. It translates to CASSFTGGYEQYF.